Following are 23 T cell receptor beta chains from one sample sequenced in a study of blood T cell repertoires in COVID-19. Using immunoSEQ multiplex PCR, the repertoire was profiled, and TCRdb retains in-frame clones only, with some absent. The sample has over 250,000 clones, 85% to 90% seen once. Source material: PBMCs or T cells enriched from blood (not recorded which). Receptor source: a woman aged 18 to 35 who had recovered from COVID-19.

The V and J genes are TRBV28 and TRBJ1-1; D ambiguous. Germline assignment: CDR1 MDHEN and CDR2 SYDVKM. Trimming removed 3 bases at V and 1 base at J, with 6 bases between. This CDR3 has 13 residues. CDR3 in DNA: TGTGCCAGCAGTTTTTCCAGGAACACTGAAGCTTTCTTT. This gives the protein CASSFSRNTEAFF.

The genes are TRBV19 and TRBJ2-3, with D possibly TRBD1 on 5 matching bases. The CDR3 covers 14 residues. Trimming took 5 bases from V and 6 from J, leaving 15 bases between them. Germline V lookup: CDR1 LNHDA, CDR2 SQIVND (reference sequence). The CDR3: CASSEQGSKDTQYF. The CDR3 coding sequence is TGTGCCAGTAGTGAGCAGGGCAGTAAGGATACGCAGTATTTT.

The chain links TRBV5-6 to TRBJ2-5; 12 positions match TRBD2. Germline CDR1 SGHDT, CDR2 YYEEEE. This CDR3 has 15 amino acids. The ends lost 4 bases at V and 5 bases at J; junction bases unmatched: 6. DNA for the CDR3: TGTGCCAGCAGCAAACTAGCGGGGGGTCCGGAGACCCAGTACTTC. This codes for CASSKLAGGPETQYF.

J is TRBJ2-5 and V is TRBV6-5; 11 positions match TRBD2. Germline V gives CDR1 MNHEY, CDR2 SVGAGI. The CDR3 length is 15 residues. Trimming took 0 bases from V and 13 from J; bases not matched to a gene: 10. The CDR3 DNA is TGTGCCAGCAGTTACTCGGCCCTAGCGGGGGGAAGCCGGTACTTC. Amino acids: CASSYSALAGGSRYF.

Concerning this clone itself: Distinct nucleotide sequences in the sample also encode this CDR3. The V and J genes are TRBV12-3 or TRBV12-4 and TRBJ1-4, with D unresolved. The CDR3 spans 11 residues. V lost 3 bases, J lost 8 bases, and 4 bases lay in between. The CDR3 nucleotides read TGTGCCAGCAGTTTTTCAGAAAAACTGTTTTTT. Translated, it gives CASSFSEKLFF.

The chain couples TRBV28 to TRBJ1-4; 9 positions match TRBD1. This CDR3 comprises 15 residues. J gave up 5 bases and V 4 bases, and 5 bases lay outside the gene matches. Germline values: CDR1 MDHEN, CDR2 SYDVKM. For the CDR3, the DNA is TGTGCCAGCAGTTACGGGGACAGGGTGAATGAAAAACTGTTTTTT. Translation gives CASSYGDRVNEKLFF.

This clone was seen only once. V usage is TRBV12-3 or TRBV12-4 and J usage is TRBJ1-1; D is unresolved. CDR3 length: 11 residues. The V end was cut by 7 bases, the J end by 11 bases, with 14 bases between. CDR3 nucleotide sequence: TGTGCCAGCAATCGTGGGAGTACGGCTTTCTTT. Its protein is CASNRGSTAFF.

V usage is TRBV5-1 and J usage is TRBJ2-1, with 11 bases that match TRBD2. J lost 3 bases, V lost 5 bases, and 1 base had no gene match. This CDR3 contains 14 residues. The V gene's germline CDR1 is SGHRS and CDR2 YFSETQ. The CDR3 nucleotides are TGCGCCAGCAGAGGGACTAGCGGCTACAATGAGCAGTTCTTC. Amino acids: CASRGTSGYNEQFF.

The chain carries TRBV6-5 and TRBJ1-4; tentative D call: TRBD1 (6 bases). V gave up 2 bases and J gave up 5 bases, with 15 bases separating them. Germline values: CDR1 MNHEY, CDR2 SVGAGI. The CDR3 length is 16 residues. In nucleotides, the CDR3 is TGTGCCAGCAGTTACGGCGTAATGAGGGGGAATGAAAAACTGTTTTTT. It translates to CASSYGVMRGNEKLFF.

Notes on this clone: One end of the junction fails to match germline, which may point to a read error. CDR3 in DNA: TGTGCCAGCAGCCTGCGACAGGGGACTTATAGCAATCAGCCCCAGCGTTTT. It is translated as CASSLRQGTYSNQPQRF. The chain employs TRBV13 and TRBJ1-5, with TRBD1 matching 8 bases. This CDR3 is built from 17 residues. Germline CDR1 PRHDT, CDR2 FYEKMQ (reference sequence).

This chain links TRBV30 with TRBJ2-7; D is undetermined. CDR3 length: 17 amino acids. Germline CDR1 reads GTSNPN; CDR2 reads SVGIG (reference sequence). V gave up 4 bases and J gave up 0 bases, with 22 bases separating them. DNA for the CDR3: TGTGCCTGGAAGGCTAACCTCAGGCACCCTATCTCCTACGAGCAGTACTTC. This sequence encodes CAWKANLRHPISYEQYF. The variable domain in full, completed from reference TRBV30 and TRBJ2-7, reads SQTIHQWPATLVQPVGSPLSLECTVEGTSNPNLYWYRQAAGRGLQLLFYSVGIGQISSEVPQNLSASRPQDRQFILSSKKLLLSDSGFYLCAWKANLRHPISYEQYFGPGTRLTVT.

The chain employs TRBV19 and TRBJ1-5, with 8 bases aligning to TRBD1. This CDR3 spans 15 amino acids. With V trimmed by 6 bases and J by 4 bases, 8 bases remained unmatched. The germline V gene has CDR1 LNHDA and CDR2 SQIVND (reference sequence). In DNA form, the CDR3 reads TGTGCCAGTAGCCCGGACAGGGCGGCAAATCAGCCCCAGCATTTT. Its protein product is CASSPDRAANQPQHF.

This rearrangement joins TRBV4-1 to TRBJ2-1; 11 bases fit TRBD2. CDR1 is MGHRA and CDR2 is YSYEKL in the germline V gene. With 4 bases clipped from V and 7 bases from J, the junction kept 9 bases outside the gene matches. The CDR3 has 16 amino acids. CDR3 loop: CASSPNSGGGWNEQFF. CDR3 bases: TGCGCCAGCAGCCCTAATAGCGGGGGGGGATGGAATGAGCAGTTCTTC.

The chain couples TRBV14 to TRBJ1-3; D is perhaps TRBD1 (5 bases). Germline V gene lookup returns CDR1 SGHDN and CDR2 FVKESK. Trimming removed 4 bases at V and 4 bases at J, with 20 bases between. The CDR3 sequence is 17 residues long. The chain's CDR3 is CASSRRDSSFVGNTIYF. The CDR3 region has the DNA TGTGCCAGCAGCCGCAGAGACAGCTCCTTCGTCGGAAACACCATATATTTT.

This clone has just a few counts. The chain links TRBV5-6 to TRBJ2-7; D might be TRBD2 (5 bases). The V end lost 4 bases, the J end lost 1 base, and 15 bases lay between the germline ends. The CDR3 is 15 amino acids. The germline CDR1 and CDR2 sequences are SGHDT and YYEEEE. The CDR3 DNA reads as TGTGCCAGCAGCGCCGATGTGGGAGAGTCCTACGAGCAGTACTTC. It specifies CASSADVGESYEQYF.

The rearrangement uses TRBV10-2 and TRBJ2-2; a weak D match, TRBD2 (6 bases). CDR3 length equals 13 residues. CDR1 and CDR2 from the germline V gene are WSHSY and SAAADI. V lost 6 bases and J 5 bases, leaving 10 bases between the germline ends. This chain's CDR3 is CASRDGTTGELFF. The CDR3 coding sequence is TGCGCCAGCAGGGACGGGACTACCGGGGAGCTGTTTTTT.

CDR3 sequence (DNA): TGTGCCAGCACGCTTCGGGGGGCCTACGAGCAGTACTTC. Its protein product is CASTLRGAYEQYF. The chain has TRBV7-2 and TRBJ2-7; 7 positions agree with TRBD2. Germline lookup yields CDR1 SGHTA and CDR2 FQGNSA. CDR3 size: 13 residues. The V and J ends lost 7 bases and 2 bases, in that order; junction bases with no gene match: 5.

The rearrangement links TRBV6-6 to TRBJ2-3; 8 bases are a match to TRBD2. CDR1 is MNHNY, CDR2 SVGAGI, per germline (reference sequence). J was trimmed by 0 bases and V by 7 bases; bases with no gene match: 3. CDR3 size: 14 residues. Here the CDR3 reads CASKAGGSTDTQYF. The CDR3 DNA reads TGTGCCAGCAAGGCGGGAGGTAGCACAGATACGCAGTATTTT.

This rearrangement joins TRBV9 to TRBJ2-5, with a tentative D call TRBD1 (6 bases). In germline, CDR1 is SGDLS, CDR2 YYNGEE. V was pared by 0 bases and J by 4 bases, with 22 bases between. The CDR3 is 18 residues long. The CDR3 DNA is TGTGCCAGCAGCGTAGGTATTTCGGTCGGTGGACAGATAGAGACCCAGTACTTC. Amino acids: CASSVGISVGGQIETQYF.

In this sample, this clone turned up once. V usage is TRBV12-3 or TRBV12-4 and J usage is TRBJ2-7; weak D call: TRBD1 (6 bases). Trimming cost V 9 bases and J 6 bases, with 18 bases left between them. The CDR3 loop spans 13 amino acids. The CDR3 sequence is CASRTALVPEQYF. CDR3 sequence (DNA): TGTGCCAGTCGGACAGCGCTGGTTCCCGAGCAGTACTTC.

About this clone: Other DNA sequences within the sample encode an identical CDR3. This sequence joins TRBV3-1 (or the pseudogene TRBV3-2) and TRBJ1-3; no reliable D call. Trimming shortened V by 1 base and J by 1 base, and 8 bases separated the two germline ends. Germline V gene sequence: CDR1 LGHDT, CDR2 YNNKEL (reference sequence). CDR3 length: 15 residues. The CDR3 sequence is CASSQAGISGNTIYF. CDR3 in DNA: TGTGCCAGCAGCCAAGCCGGGATATCTGGAAACACCATATATTTT.

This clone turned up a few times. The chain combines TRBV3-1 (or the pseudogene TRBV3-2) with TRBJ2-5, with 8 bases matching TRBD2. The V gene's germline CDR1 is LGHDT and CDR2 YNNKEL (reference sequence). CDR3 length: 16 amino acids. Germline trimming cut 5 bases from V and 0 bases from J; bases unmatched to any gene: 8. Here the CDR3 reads CASSIKRGPYQETQYF. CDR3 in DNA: TGTGCCAGCAGCATAAAGCGGGGGCCGTACCAAGAGACCCAGTACTTC.

The CDR3 sequence: CASWTGTGGGYTF. DNA of the CDR3: TGTGCCAGCTGGACAGGGACCGGGGGTGGCTACACCTTC. The rearrangement links TRBV27 to TRBJ1-2; 8 bases agree with TRBD1. The CDR3 extends over 13 amino acids. Germline V CDR1 and CDR2: MNHEY, SMNVEV (reference sequence). With 8 bases clipped from V and 7 bases from J, the junction kept 9 bases outside the gene matches.